The 16 T cell receptor beta chains in this list originate from one sample, sequenced in a study of OX40 agonist ivuxolimab in advanced cancers. The assay was immunoSEQ multiplex PCR, and TCRdb's table has in-frame clones only and misses some. The sample includes around 61,000 clones, about 90% of them seen just once. The sample here was CD4+ or CD8+ T cells sorted from blood, taken in a trial of the OX40 agonist ivuxolimab. Receptor source: an adult with an advanced solid tumor such as melanoma, head and neck, liver or kidney cancer.

In the case of this clone: One end of the junction does not line up with germline, which may come from a read error. The chain carries TRBV7-7 and TRBJ2-3, with D unclear. The CDR3 spans 13 residues. Germline V gives CDR1 SSHAT, CDR2 FNYEAQ (reference sequence). Here the CDR3 DNA reads TGTGCTAGCAGCTTAGGAGGCACAGATACGCAGTATTTT. Residues: CASSLGGTDTQYF.

The count of this clone is one. The CDR3 end shows no conserved phenylalanine or tryptophan, and so a read error is likely. No DNA is shown, since the ends of the CDR3 on it are uncertain; the CDR3 is the one TCRdb lists. The rearrangement links TRBV23-1 to TRBJ1-1; the table's D call, TRBD1, has no DNA check behind it. TRBV23-1 is sorted into the ORF group, with uncertain function. The CDR3 is 13 residues long, ends included. CDR3 region: CASSQSRDSGGLD.

The chain joins TRBV18 to TRBJ2-3; no clear D. V was trimmed by 3 bases and J by 0 bases, leaving 4 bases between them. CDR3 length: 13 residues. From germline, CDR1 is KGHSH and CDR2 LQKENI. DNA of the CDR3: TGTGCCAGCTCACCCCTTAGCACAGATACGCAGTATTTT. This translates into CASSPLSTDTQYF.

The genes are TRBV27 and TRBJ2-2; 9 bases fit TRBD2. The trim removed 2 bases at V and 5 bases at J, leaving 6 bases unmatched. CDR3 size: 16 residues. Germline V gene sequence: CDR1 MNHEY, CDR2 SMNVEV (reference sequence). The CDR3 DNA reads as TGTGCCAGCAGTTTAAATTTAGCGGGAGATACCGGGGAGCTGTTTTTT. This encodes CASSLNLAGDTGELFF.

The chain is built from TRBV4-2 and TRBJ1-5; D gene uncertain. Trimming took 0 bases from V and 2 from J, leaving 11 bases between them. This CDR3 has 16 amino acids. Germline assignment: CDR1 LGHNA and CDR2 YNFKEQ. CDR3 in amino acids: CASSQEMWGGNQPQHF. CDR3 nucleotide sequence: TGTGCCAGCAGCCAAGAGATGTGGGGAGGCAATCAGCCCCAGCATTTT.

This clone occurred once. This rearrangement joins TRBV11-3 to TRBJ2-1; TRBD2 matches 16 bases. The V segment lost 4 bases and the J segment 4 bases; nucleotides outside the gene matches: 13. Germline loops: CDR1 SGHNT, CDR2 YENEEA. The CDR3 has 20 residues. The CDR3 protein is CASSSRGTSGGALRYNEQFF. In nucleotides, the CDR3 is TGTGCCAGCAGCTCCCGGGGGACTAGCGGGGGGGCCCTGAGATACAATGAGCAGTTCTTC.

The chain has TRBV6-5 and TRBJ1-5, with a weak D call TRBD1 (5 bases). Germline lookup yields CDR1 MNHEY and CDR2 SVGAGI. The CDR3 spans 15 residues. With 6 bases removed from V and 3 bases from J, the gap between germline ends came to 15 bases. CDR3 residues: CASRPQGDNNQPQHF. The CDR3 region has the DNA TGTGCCAGCAGGCCCCAGGGAGATAACAATCAGCCCCAGCATTTT.

The chain recombines TRBV28 with TRBJ1-2, with a possible D match to TRBD1 (5 bases). Between the trimmed V and J ends, which lost 2 bases and 6 bases, there was a span of 22 bases. Germline loops: CDR1 MDHEN, CDR2 SYDVKM. This CDR3 contains 17 residues. CDR3 residues: CASSLGRGRFLVDGYTF. CDR3 nucleotide sequence: TGTGCCAGCAGTTTAGGTAGGGGTCGGTTTCTGGTGGATGGCTACACCTTC.

The chain joins TRBV27 to TRBJ1-2, with 10 bases lining up with TRBD1. Germline loops: CDR1 MNHEY, CDR2 SMNVEV (reference sequence). CDR3 length: 14 amino acids. V was pared by 10 bases and J by 1 base, with 6 bases of the junction left unmatched. The CDR3 region has the DNA TGTGCCACCAAAGGACAGGGGGGTAACTATGGCTACACCTTC. Amino acid sequence: CATKGQGGNYGYTF.

The chain recombines TRBV7-9 with TRBJ2-1; TRBD2 matches 13 bases. The CDR3 has 16 amino acids. Germline V lookup: CDR1 SEHNR, CDR2 FQNEAQ (reference sequence). V lost 11 bases to trimming and J lost 0 bases; unmatched junction nucleotides: 7. The CDR3 here is CAAGTSGVNSYNEQFF. CDR3 in DNA: TGTGCCGCGGGGACTAGCGGGGTGAACTCCTACAATGAGCAGTTCTTC.

J is TRBJ2-1 and V is TRBV29-1, with 9 bases aligning to TRBD2. This CDR3 has 15 residues. In germline, CDR1 is SQVTM, CDR2 ANQGSEA. Losses at the gene ends were 7 bases for V and 2 bases for J; bases not matched to a gene: 9. The CDR3 nucleotides are TGCAGCGCGAAACCTCTAGCGGGAACCTACAATGAGCAGTTCTTC. It encodes CSAKPLAGTYNEQFF.

This clone has a single count. The genes are TRBV7-9 and TRBJ1-2; 8 nucleotides align to TRBD1. The germline V gene has CDR1 SEHNR and CDR2 FQNEAQ (reference sequence). J lost 7 bases, V lost 5 bases, and 9 bases had no gene match. The CDR3 sequence is 14 residues long. This chain's CDR3 is CASSVGTGGSGYTF. CDR3 DNA: TGTGCCAGCAGCGTAGGTACAGGGGGTTCTGGCTACACCTTC. Looking up the rest from reference TRBV7-9 and TRBJ1-2 gives the full variable domain: DTGVSQNPRHKITKRGQNVTFRCDPISEHNRLYWYRQTLGQGPEFLTYFQNEAQLEKSRLLSDRFSAERPKGSFSTLEIQRTEQGDSAMYLCASSVGTGGSGYTFGSGTRLTVV.

CDR3 amino acids: CASSSTSGIPSLTDTQYF. As DNA, the CDR3 is TGTGCCAGCAGTTCGACTAGCGGGATCCCCTCACTCACAGATACGCAGTATTTT. The chain uses TRBV27 and TRBJ2-3; 11 bases line up with TRBD2. The CDR3 covers 18 residues. Germline values: CDR1 MNHEY, CDR2 SMNVEV (reference sequence). V was pared by 4 bases and J by 2 bases, with 11 bases of the junction left unmatched.

In DNA, the CDR3 is TGTGCCAGCAGCTTCTCGACTGAAGCTTTCTTT. Protein product: CASSFSTEAFF. This sequence joins TRBV7-9 and TRBJ1-1; D call uncertain. Germline values: CDR1 SEHNR, CDR2 FQNEAQ (reference sequence). CDR3 length: 11 amino acids. Trimming took off 3 bases at V and 5 bases at J, with 4 bases between the two ends.

The chain couples TRBV21-1 to TRBJ2-3; TRBD2 was called by the table and not checked on the DNA. TRBV21-1 is reported as a pseudogene. The CDR3 loop spans 17 amino acids. The chain's CDR3 is CASSKGRLANGTDTQYF. The CDR3 coding sequence is TGTGCCAGCAGCAAAGGGCGGCTAGCGAACGGCACAGATACGCAGTATTTT.

The chain carries TRBV29-1 and TRBJ2-4, with 7 bases identical to TRBD1. V shed 6 bases and J 14 bases; nucleotides not matched to a gene: 10. Germline V CDR1 and CDR2: SQVTM, ANQGSEA. The CDR3 is made up of 11 amino acids. The CDR3 DNA reads TGCAGCGTATACAGGGGCCAGAAGGAGTACTTC. Translating gives CSVYRGQKEYF.